Below are 14 T cell receptor beta chains sequenced from a single sample in a study of technical replicates of blood from four donors. Only in-frame clones appear in the TCRdb table, and some are missing; sequencing was by immunoSEQ multiplex PCR. The table includes tens of thousands of clones, 70% to 90% detected once. Specimen: PBMCs. These receptors were taken from a human donor in good health. Some clones in this sample may be carry-over from other donors' samples.

This clone was seen once. V usage is TRBV5-8 and J usage is TRBJ2-5, with D possibly TRBD1 on 5 matching bases. The length of the CDR3 is 16 residues. CDR1 and CDR2 (germline): SGHTS, YDEGEE. V gave up 0 bases and J gave up 1 base, with 13 bases separating them. The CDR3 loop reads CASSLGKGVPQETQYF. CDR3 nucleotides: TGTGCCAGCAGCTTGGGAAAAGGGGTTCCCCAAGAGACCCAGTACTTC.

The chain couples TRBV19 to TRBJ2-1; D possibly corresponds to TRBD2 (6 bases). Per germline, CDR1 LNHDA and CDR2 SQIVND (reference sequence). Trimming stripped 7 bases from V and 3 bases from J, with 19 bases between. This CDR3 contains 16 residues. CDR3 residues: CASTSYSGSRYNEQFF. The CDR3 DNA follows: TGTGCCAGTACCTCATATTCCGGGAGTCGCTACAATGAGCAGTTCTTC.

The V and J genes are TRBV7-3 and TRBJ2-1; 10 nucleotides match TRBD2. Germline loops: CDR1 SGHTA, CDR2 FQGTGA. The CDR3 has 17 residues. Trimming took 1 base from V and 7 from J; bases not matched to a gene: 10. In DNA form, the CDR3 reads TGTGCCAGCAGCTTAAGAGTTCTAGCGGGGGCCATTAATGAGCAGTTCTTC. It specifies CASSLRVLAGAINEQFF.

This clone was observed once. The V and J genes are TRBV5-1 and TRBJ2-4; weak D call: TRBD1 (6 bases). This CDR3 is built from 14 residues. With 4 bases removed from V and 2 bases from J, the gap between germline ends came to 10 bases. Germline V gives CDR1 SGHRS, CDR2 YFSETQ. This chain's CDR3 is CASSPGQSKNIQYF. CDR3 in DNA: TGCGCCAGCAGCCCAGGACAGTCCAAAAACATTCAGTACTTC.

This chain connects TRBV7-2 to TRBJ2-5; the D is unclear. V gave up 1 base and J gave up 2 bases, with 8 bases separating them. Germline CDR1 SGHTA, CDR2 FQGNSA. The CDR3 runs 14 residues. The CDR3 bases are TGTGCCAGCAGCTTAGGCAACTTTCAAGAGACCCAGTACTTC. Its protein is CASSLGNFQETQYF.

This clone was seen once. The DNA for the CDR3 is TGTGCCAGCAGCCGGACTAGCGGGAGGGCGTACCAAGAGACCCAGTACTTC. Its translation is CASSRTSGRAYQETQYF. This rearrangement joins TRBV4-2 to TRBJ2-5; 15 bases are a match to TRBD2. The CDR3 extends over 17 amino acids. Germline CDR1 is LGHNA and CDR2 is YNFKEQ. Germline trimming cut 4 bases from V and 0 bases from J; bases unmatched to any gene: 3.

The chain links TRBV7-3 to TRBJ1-2; 9 positions agree with TRBD1. J gave up 8 bases and V 2 bases, and 6 bases lay outside the gene matches. Germline values: CDR1 SGHTA, CDR2 FQGTGA. This CDR3 region has 14 residues. Here the CDR3 reads CASSLSDRGGGYTF. The CDR3 bases are TGTGCCAGCAGCTTATCGGACAGGGGAGGGGGCTACACCTTC.

This rearrangement joins TRBV10-3 to TRBJ2-7, with TRBD2 matching over 10 bases. The V gene's germline CDR1 is ENHRY and CDR2 SYGVKD. This CDR3 is 15 amino acids long. After removal of 4 bases from V and 6 bases from J, the junction contained 9 bases not matched to a gene. Here the CDR3 reads CAISAGLAGVSEQYF. CDR3 nucleotide sequence: TGTGCCATCAGTGCGGGGCTAGCGGGAGTTTCCGAGCAGTACTTC.

The genes are TRBV7-2 and TRBJ2-2; 7 nucleotides line up with TRBD1. Trimming at V came to 5 bases and at J to 5 bases, leaving 11 bases not matched to a gene. Germline CDR1 SGHTA, CDR2 FQGNSA. The CDR3 loop spans 16 amino acids. In nucleotides, the CDR3 is TGTGCCAGCAGCCTTATCGGACAGGCGGTAACCGGGGAGCTGTTTTTT. The encoded protein is CASSLIGQAVTGELFF.

The rearrangement links TRBV5-1 to TRBJ1-1; TRBD1 matches at 11 bases. Germline lookup yields CDR1 SGHRS and CDR2 YFSETQ. The CDR3 spans 15 residues. Germline trimming cut 2 bases from V and 5 bases from J; bases unmatched to any gene: 5. In DNA, the CDR3 is TGCGCCAGCAGCTTCACGGGACAGGGGGTGACTGAAGCTTTCTTT. Its protein is CASSFTGQGVTEAFF. The full variable domain, in which reference TRBV5-1 and TRBJ1-1 provide the parts outside the CDR3, is KAGVTQTPRYLIKTRGQQVTLSCSPISGHRSVSWYQQTPGQGLQFLFEYFSETQRNKGNFPGRFSGRQFSNSRSEMNVSTLELGDSALYLCASSFTGQGVTEAFFGQGTRLTVV.

The V call is TRBV5-4, the J call TRBJ2-7; 7 bases line up with TRBD1. CDR3 size: 14 residues. CDR1 is SGHNT, CDR2 YYREEE, per germline (reference sequence). The J segment lost 1 base and the V segment lost 0 bases, leaving 1 base of the junction unmatched. The CDR3 loop is CASSLDRGSYEQYF. CDR3 in DNA: TGTGCCAGCAGCTTGGACAGGGGATCCTACGAGCAGTACTTC.

This sequence joins TRBV7-9 and TRBJ2-3, with TRBD2 identical over 12 bases. V lost 8 bases, J lost 6 bases, and 6 bases stayed unmatched. In germline, CDR1 is SEHNR, CDR2 FQNEAQ (reference sequence). There are 14 residues in the CDR3. The CDR3 region has the DNA TGTGCCAGCGGACTAGCGGGGCGCTGGGATACGCAGTATTTT. This encodes CASGLAGRWDTQYF.

The gene calls are TRBV6-5 and TRBJ1-6, with D perhaps matching TRBD1 (5 bases). With 1 base removed from V and 7 bases from J, the gap between germline ends came to 8 bases. CDR1 and CDR2 (germline): MNHEY, SVGAGI. This CDR3 has 14 residues. The CDR3 bases are TGTGCCAGCAGTTACTTAGGGGTAAATTCACCCCTCCACTTT. It codes for CASSYLGVNSPLHF.

The CDR3 reads CASSLGPGNGETQYF. The CDR3 bases are TGTGCCAGCAGCTTGGGTCCAGGCAATGGAGAGACCCAGTACTTC. This rearrangement joins TRBV11-2 to TRBJ2-5; unclear D gene. The CDR3 sequence is 15 residues long. The ends were cut back, 3 bases at V and 4 bases at J, with 15 bases in the middle. Per germline, CDR1 SGHAT and CDR2 FQNNGV. The complete variable domain, with remaining parts taken from reference TRBV11-2 and TRBJ2-5, reads EAGVAQSPRYKIIEKRQSVAFWCNPISGHATLYWYQQILGQGPKLLIQFQNNGVVDDSQLPKDRFSAERLKGVDSTLKIQPAKLEDSAVYLCASSLGPGNGETQYFGPGTRLLVL.